A selection of T cell receptor beta chains follows, all from one sample in a study of blood T cell repertoires in COVID-19. Sequencing used immunoSEQ multiplex PCR; TCRdb keeps in-frame clones, though not all of them. The sample includes more than 250,000 clones, 80% to 90% of them seen just once. The specimen sequenced was PBMCs or T cells enriched from blood (not recorded which). The receptor set was obtained from a woman in her 30s who had recovered from COVID-19. CDR3s include the opening cysteine and the closing phenylalanine or tryptophan. Fields, in order: V gene, J gene, D gene, clone size, CDR3 protein, CDR3 DNA. A D gene is named only where the DNA matches it firmly. Expanded clones get a size class; other rows say once, few or many, or leave the size out.

v_call: TRBV5-1
j_call: TRBJ2-3
d_call: TRBD2
clone_size: -
cdr3_aa: CASSPLAGWSTDTQYF
cdr3_nt: TGCGCCAGCAGCCCCCTAGCGGGGTGGAGTACAGATACGCAGTATTTT

v_call: TRBV10-3
j_call: TRBJ2-7
d_call: -
clone_size: -
cdr3_aa: CAISGNSGEQYF
cdr3_nt: TGTGCCATCAGTGGAAACTCGGGTGAGCAGTACTTC

v_call: TRBV12-3/TRBV12-4
j_call: TRBJ1-5
d_call: -
clone_size: -
cdr3_aa: CASSSRVNQPQHF
cdr3_nt: TGTGCCAGCAGTTCCCGGGTCAATCAGCCCCAGCATTTT

v_call: TRBV11-2
j_call: TRBJ1-6
d_call: -
clone_size: -
cdr3_aa: CASSLSVGAYSPLHF
cdr3_nt: TGTGCCAGCAGCTTGAGTGTGGGGGCTTATTCACCCCTCCACTTT

v_call: TRBV27
j_call: TRBJ2-5
d_call: -
clone_size: -
cdr3_aa: CARRDSLETQYF
cdr3_nt: TGTGCCAGGCGGGACAGTCTAGAGACCCAGTACTTC

v_call: TRBV7-9
j_call: TRBJ1-2
d_call: TRBD1
clone_size: few
cdr3_aa: CASSWDSTNYGYTF
cdr3_nt: TGTGCCAGCAGCTGGGACAGCACTAACTATGGCTACACCTTC

v_call: TRBV19
j_call: TRBJ2-1
d_call: TRBD2
clone_size: -
cdr3_aa: CASKITGGPYNEQFF
cdr3_nt: TGTGCCAGTAAGATTACGGGGGGTCCCTACAATGAGCAGTTCTTC

v_call: TRBV25-1
j_call: TRBJ2-7
d_call: -
clone_size: once
cdr3_aa: CASRRDTYEQYF
cdr3_nt: TGTGCCAGCAGACGGGACACCTACGAGCAGTACTTC

v_call: TRBV28
j_call: TRBJ2-7
d_call: -
clone_size: -
cdr3_aa: CASSGTGMSYEQYF
cdr3_nt: TGTGCCAGCAGTGGAACAGGGATGAGCTACGAGCAGTACTTC

v_call: TRBV9
j_call: TRBJ1-2
d_call: -
clone_size: -
cdr3_aa: CASTKIRGNGYTF
cdr3_nt: TGTGCCAGCACAAAAATTCGAGGGAATGGCTACACCTTC

v_call: TRBV18
j_call: TRBJ1-3
d_call: TRBD1
clone_size: few
cdr3_aa: CASSPAPDRGNTIYF
cdr3_nt: TGTGCCAGCTCACCCGCGCCGGACAGGGGAAACACCATATATTTT

v_call: TRBV18
j_call: TRBJ1-1
d_call: -
clone_size: -
cdr3_aa: CASSPGLLNTEAFF
cdr3_nt: TGTGCCAGCTCACCTGGACTGCTAAACACTGAAGCTTTCTTT

v_call: TRBV18
j_call: TRBJ2-7
d_call: TRBD1
clone_size: -
cdr3_aa: CASSFRDRSTYEQYF
cdr3_nt: TGTGCCAGCTCATTCCGGGACAGGAGCACCTACGAGCAGTACTTC

v_call: TRBV4-2
j_call: TRBJ2-1
d_call: TRBD2
clone_size: -
cdr3_aa: CASSPRGRGAGEQFF
cdr3_nt: TGTGCCAGCAGCCCGCGGGGGCGGGGGGCGGGTGAGCAGTTCTTC

v_call: TRBV30
j_call: TRBJ1-1
d_call: -
clone_size: -
cdr3_aa: CAWSVGETPEAFF
cdr3_nt: TGTGCCTGGAGTGTAGGGGAAACTCCTGAAGCTTTCTTT

v_call: TRBV18
j_call: TRBJ1-5
d_call: -
clone_size: -
cdr3_aa: CASSAGGNQPQHF
cdr3_nt: TGTGCCAGCTCAGCGGGAGGGAATCAGCCCCAGCATTTT

v_call: TRBV30
j_call: TRBJ1-2
d_call: -
clone_size: -
cdr3_aa: CAWSAGGDYGYTF
cdr3_nt: TGTGCCTGGAGTGCGGGGGGCGACTATGGCTACACCTTC

v_call: TRBV5-5
j_call: TRBJ1-1
d_call: TRBD1
clone_size: -
cdr3_aa: CASSSQLDRDTEAFF
cdr3_nt: TGTGCCAGCAGCTCCCAATTGGACAGGGACACTGAAGCTTTCTTT

v_call: TRBV1
j_call: TRBJ1-4
d_call: -
clone_size: -
cdr3_aa: CTSSHTQGAGANEKLFF
cdr3_nt: TGCACCAGCAGCCACACTCAGGGGGCCGGAGCTAATGAAAAACTGTTTTTT

v_call: TRBV30
j_call: TRBJ1-1
d_call: -
clone_size: -
cdr3_aa: CAWSERGAGTEAFF
cdr3_nt: TGTGCCTGGAGTGAACGGGGGGCCGGTACTGAAGCTTTCTTT

v_call: TRBV9
j_call: TRBJ2-7
d_call: TRBD1
clone_size: -
cdr3_aa: CASSGGQGDSYEQYF
cdr3_nt: TGTGCCAGCAGCGGGGGACAGGGGGACTCCTACGAGCAGTACTTC

v_call: TRBV12-3/TRBV12-4
j_call: TRBJ1-1
d_call: -
clone_size: -
cdr3_aa: CASSNTGGTEAFF
cdr3_nt: TGTGCCAGCAGCAACACCGGGGGCACTGAAGCTTTCTTT

v_call: TRBV7-9
j_call: TRBJ2-2
d_call: TRBD1
clone_size: -
cdr3_aa: CASSLETGGRAGELFF
cdr3_nt: TGTGCCAGCAGCCTAGAGACAGGGGGACGCGCCGGGGAGCTGTTTTTT

v_call: TRBV29-1
j_call: TRBJ2-1
d_call: TRBD1
clone_size: -
cdr3_aa: CSVIGDRGSYNEQFF
cdr3_nt: TGCAGCGTTATAGGCGACAGGGGTTCCTACAATGAGCAGTTCTTC

v_call: TRBV25-1
j_call: TRBJ1-2
d_call: TRBD1
clone_size: -
cdr3_aa: CASSDDRGRYGYTF
cdr3_nt: TGTGCCAGCAGTGATGACAGGGGCCGGTACGGCTACACCTTC

v_call: TRBV7-3
j_call: TRBJ2-1
d_call: -
clone_size: -
cdr3_aa: CASSLISQDEQFF
cdr3_nt: TGTGCCAGCAGCTTAATATCACAGGATGAGCAGTTCTTC

v_call: TRBV11-2
j_call: TRBJ1-5
d_call: -
clone_size: -
cdr3_aa: CASSSTGNSNQPQHF
cdr3_nt: TGTGCCAGCAGCTCCACGGGGAATAGCAATCAGCCCCAGCATTTT

v_call: TRBV30
j_call: TRBJ2-7
d_call: TRBD1
clone_size: -
cdr3_aa: CAWSTGTGDEQYF
cdr3_nt: TGTGCCTGGAGTACGGGGACAGGGGACGAGCAGTACTTC

v_call: TRBV28
j_call: TRBJ2-1
d_call: TRBD1
clone_size: -
cdr3_aa: CASSGDSNEQFF
cdr3_nt: TGTGCCAGCAGTGGGGACAGCAATGAGCAGTTCTTC

v_call: TRBV21-1
j_call: TRBJ2-7
d_call: -
clone_size: -
cdr3_aa: CASSKALCGTNLTEQYF
cdr3_nt: TGTGCCAGCAGCAAAGCGCTTTGCGGGACTAATCTTACCGAGCAGTACTTC

v_call: TRBV15
j_call: TRBJ2-3
d_call: TRBD2
clone_size: -
cdr3_aa: CATTPGLGTDTQYF
cdr3_nt: TGTGCCACTACACCGGGACTAGGCACAGATACGCAGTATTTT

v_call: TRBV7-2
j_call: TRBJ2-6
d_call: -
clone_size: -
cdr3_aa: CASSLAPIGSGANVLTF
cdr3_nt: TGTGCCAGCAGCTTAGCACCGATCGGGTCTGGGGCCAACGTCCTGACTTTC